The 30 T cell receptor beta chains presented below share a single source sample, sequenced in a study of T cells in narcolepsy. The protocol was immunoSEQ multiplex PCR, while the TCRdb copy is restricted to in-frame clones and leaves out a portion. Of 25,000 to 30,000 clones listed, about 80% were seen once; the top ten hold around 0.85%. The specimen was CD45RA- memory CD4+ T cells from PBMCs. The source is a human donor with narcolepsy.

The chain uses TRBV7-2 and TRBJ2-5, with no clear D. V was shortened by 5 bases and J by 11 bases, with 15 bases between the two germline ends. Per the germline V gene, CDR1 is SGHTA and CDR2 is FQGNSA. CDR3 length equals 12 residues. The CDR3 loop is CASSPDLGEQYF. CDR3 in DNA: TGTGCCAGCAGCCCGGACCTCGGAGAGCAGTACTTC.

The rearrangement joins TRBV29-1 to TRBJ2-5; D may be TRBD1 (6 bases). Germline V lookup: CDR1 SQVTM, CDR2 ANQGSEA. Trimming took off 3 bases at V and 2 bases at J, with 13 bases between the two ends. There are 14 residues in the CDR3. This CDR3 is CSVEAGDRQETQYF. DNA of the CDR3: TGCAGCGTTGAGGCAGGGGACCGTCAAGAGACCCAGTACTTC.

This chain uses TRBV5-4 with TRBJ1-1; D perhaps matches TRBD1 (6 bases). Germline values: CDR1 SGHNT, CDR2 YYREEE (reference sequence). The CDR3 has 15 residues. Trimming took 4 bases from V and 0 from J, leaving 13 bases between them. CDR3 amino acids: CASSRKTGLNTEAFF. The CDR3 DNA sequence: TGTGCCAGCAGCCGAAAAACAGGGCTGAACACTGAAGCTTTCTTT.

This rearrangement joins TRBV5-4 to TRBJ2-5; 7 bases are a match to TRBD1. The tail of the sequence fits TRBJ2-7 better, so the J call may be wrong. CDR1 and CDR2 (germline): SGHNT, YYREEE (reference sequence). This CDR3 is 13 amino acids long. The CDR3 sequence is CASSLETGFEQYF. The CDR3 region has the DNA TGTGCCAGCAGCTTGGAGACAGGGTTCGAGCAGTACTTC.

Worth noting for this clone: Other DNA sequences in the same sample also yield this CDR3. The gene calls are TRBV19 and TRBJ2-5; 10 nucleotides align to TRBD1. This CDR3 contains 14 residues. Germline CDR1 and CDR2: LNHDA and SQIVND (reference sequence). V trimming: 5 bases; J trimming: 2 bases; junction bases outside the gene matches: 2. The CDR3 loop is CASSAGQGQETQYF. The DNA of the CDR3 is TGTGCCAGTAGTGCGGGACAGGGGCAAGAGACCCAGTACTTC.

V and J are TRBV4-2 and TRBJ1-2; 10 nucleotides line up with TRBD1. The CDR3 consists of 16 residues. CDR1 LGHNA and CDR2 YNFKEQ come from the germline V gene. V lost 0 bases, J lost 2 bases, and 3 bases stayed unmatched. The CDR3 reads CASSQEGQGINYGYTF. CDR3 coding DNA: TGTGCCAGCAGCCAAGAGGGACAGGGGATAAACTATGGCTACACCTTC.

This chain connects TRBV7-2 to TRBJ2-3, with D possibly TRBD1 on 6 matching bases. The CDR3 totals 15 residues. Germline lookup yields CDR1 SGHTA and CDR2 FQGNSA. The V end lost 5 bases, the J end lost 0 bases, and 12 bases lay between the germline ends. CDR3 region: CASSENRVSTDTQYF. DNA of the CDR3: TGTGCCAGCAGCGAAAACAGGGTTAGCACAGATACGCAGTATTTT.

The chain carries TRBV5-1 and TRBJ2-3; D is possibly TRBD1 (5 bases). The length of the CDR3 is 15 residues. The germline V gene has CDR1 SGHRS and CDR2 YFSETQ. Trimming took 0 bases from V and 0 from J, leaving 8 bases between them. Here the CDR3 DNA reads TGCGCCAGCAGCTTGGAGGGGTCTAGCACAGATACGCAGTATTTT. Translation: CASSLEGSSTDTQYF.

The V gene is TRBV2, the J gene TRBJ2-3; no clear D. This CDR3 is 12 amino acids long. Germline values: CDR1 SNHLY, CDR2 FYNNEI. Trimming took off 8 bases at V and 4 bases at J, with 10 bases between the two ends. The CDR3 spells CASRPRPDTQYF. The CDR3 DNA sequence: TGTGCCAGCCGCCCTAGACCAGATACGCAGTATTTT.

The sample holds one count of this clone. The rearrangement links TRBV7-3 to TRBJ2-5; D may correspond to TRBD1 or TRBD2 (7 bases each). Deletions cut 1 base from V and 1 base from J, with 19 bases between. Germline CDR1 and CDR2: SGHTA and FQGTGA. CDR3 length: 18 amino acids. CDR3 in DNA: TGTGCCAGCAGCTTAAGGGGCAGGGGGGCTAGCGGCCAAGAGACCCAGTACTTC. The encoded protein is CASSLRGRGASGQETQYF.

This rearrangement joins TRBV9 to TRBJ2-1; 8 nucleotides match TRBD1. The CDR3 length is 15 residues. J lost 3 bases, V lost 4 bases, and 6 bases had no gene match. Germline V lookup: CDR1 SGDLS, CDR2 YYNGEE. The CDR3 loop reads CASSRRQGNYNEQFF. CDR3 nucleotide sequence: TGTGCCAGCAGCCGACGACAGGGGAACTACAATGAGCAGTTCTTC.

The V and J genes are TRBV6-6 and TRBJ1-5, with 10 bases matching TRBD1. This CDR3 contains 16 residues. V was pared by 6 bases and J by 2 bases, with 7 bases of the junction left unmatched. CDR1 and CDR2 (germline): MNHNY, SVGAGI (reference sequence). DNA for the CDR3: TGTGCCAGCAGGGCCGGGACAGGGGTAGGCAATCAGCCCCAGCATTTT. It codes for CASRAGTGVGNQPQHF.

This clone was observed once. The V and J genes are TRBV11-3 and TRBJ1-3, with D perhaps TRBD1 (5 bases). V was clipped by 2 bases and J by 0 bases, with 8 bases between them. The CDR3 is made up of 15 amino acids. Germline CDR1 is SGHNT and CDR2 is YENEEA. CDR3 DNA: TGTGCCAGCAGCTTATCCGGGACCTCTGGAAACACCATATATTTT. Translation gives CASSLSGTSGNTIYF.

With regard to this clone: This CDR3 is also generated by other DNA sequences in the sample. V and J are TRBV11-3 and TRBJ2-3; D gene unclear. Trimming left V 2 bases short and J 2 bases short, with 2 bases between. The CDR3 sequence is 12 residues long. CDR1 is SGHNT and CDR2 is YENEEA in the germline V gene. The CDR3 sequence: CASSLSTDTQYF. CDR3 DNA sequence: TGTGCCAGCAGCTTATCCACAGATACGCAGTATTTT.

This chain joins TRBV20-1 and TRBJ1-1; D perhaps matches TRBD1 (6 bases). With 5 bases removed from V and 7 bases from J, the gap between germline ends came to 11 bases. This CDR3 contains 11 residues. Germline loops: CDR1 DFQATT, CDR2 SNEGSKA (reference sequence). The CDR3 protein is CSAAGDGEAFF. DNA for the CDR3: TGCAGTGCTGCAGGGGATGGTGAAGCTTTCTTT.

The V call is TRBV5-1, the J call TRBJ2-3, with 7 bases fitting TRBD2. The CDR3 runs to 15 residues. Germline CDR1 SGHRS, CDR2 YFSETQ. Trimming took 4 bases from V and 6 from J; bases not matched to a gene: 11. The CDR3 coding sequence is TGCGCCAGCAGCGCCAGCGGGGCCGCCCCGGATACGCAGTATTTT. It yields the protein CASSASGAAPDTQYF.

The CDR3 bases are TGTGCCAGCAGCGTAGAGGGGGTGGGGACTGAAGCTTTCTTT. Translated: CASSVEGVGTEAFF. The rearrangement links TRBV9 to TRBJ1-1, with a possible D match to TRBD1 (6 bases). V lost 0 bases and J lost 5, with 11 bases in between. This CDR3 has 14 amino acids. Per the germline V gene, CDR1 is SGDLS and CDR2 is YYNGEE.

The chain uses TRBV5-6 and TRBJ1-1, with 7 bases fitting TRBD1. This CDR3 contains 18 residues. The J segment lost 1 base and the V segment lost 3 bases, leaving 15 bases of the junction unmatched. CDR1 is SGHDT and CDR2 is YYEEEE in the germline V gene. CDR3 amino acids: CASSSHLRGSAQNTEAFF. CDR3 DNA: TGTGCCAGCAGCTCCCACCTCAGGGGGAGTGCACAGAACACTGAAGCTTTCTTT.

This chain connects TRBV18 to TRBJ1-1; TRBD1 might be the D (6 bases). Germline-derived CDR1 and CDR2 are KGHSH and LQKENI. The CDR3 runs to 16 residues. V was clipped by 3 bases and J by 0 bases, with 14 bases between them. The CDR3 spells CASSPPLRQVNTEAFF. In DNA, the CDR3 is TGTGCCAGCTCACCTCCCTTAAGACAGGTGAACACTGAAGCTTTCTTT.

The chain has TRBV7-2 and TRBJ2-3, with D uncertain. Trimming took off 0 bases at V and 1 base at J, with 11 bases between the two ends. The CDR3 has 16 amino acids. Germline-derived CDR1 and CDR2 are SGHTA and FQGNSA. CDR3 DNA: TGTGCCAGCAGCTTAGCGGCAGGAACGGGCACAGATACGCAGTATTTT. It encodes CASSLAAGTGTDTQYF.

The J gene is TRBJ1-3, the V gene TRBV30, with D perhaps matching TRBD1 (5 bases). The ends were cut back, 5 bases at V and 4 bases at J, with 9 bases in the middle. CDR1 GTSNPN and CDR2 SVGIG come from the germline V gene (reference sequence). CDR3 length equals 12 residues. Written as DNA, the CDR3 is TGTGCCTGGGGTGGGGGAGGAAACACCATATATTTT. Protein sequence: CAWGGGGNTIYF.

As DNA, the CDR3 is TGCGCCAGCAGCCGAGATTTTGCTTCCACTAATCAGCCCCAGCATTTT. Its translation: CASSRDFASTNQPQHF. J is TRBJ1-5 and V is TRBV4-3, with D unresolved. This CDR3 spans 16 amino acids. Trimming took off 4 bases at V and 4 bases at J, with 17 bases between the two ends. The V gene's germline CDR1 is LGHNA and CDR2 YSLEER.

V is TRBV7-8 and J is TRBJ1-1, with unresolved D. The germline V and J ends were trimmed by 4 bases and 2 bases, with 14 bases remaining between them. Germline CDR1 SGHVS, CDR2 FQNEAQ. The CDR3 consists of 15 residues. CDR3 DNA sequence: TGTGCCAGCAGCTATAATTCGAACCTTAACACTGAAGCTTTCTTT. Its protein product is CASSYNSNLNTEAFF.

The J gene is TRBJ1-1, the V gene TRBV18, with TRBD1 matching 7 bases. The J segment lost 1 base and the V segment lost 6 bases, leaving 5 bases of the junction unmatched. The CDR3 totals 14 residues. The V gene's germline CDR1 is KGHSH and CDR2 LQKENI. This CDR3 is CASSRDSWNTEAFF. The DNA of the CDR3 is TGTGCCAGCTCCCGGGACAGCTGGAACACTGAAGCTTTCTTT.

The rearrangement joins TRBV6-1 to TRBJ1-5; perhaps TRBD1 as D (6 bases). Trimming stripped 1 base from V and 3 bases from J, with 10 bases between. This CDR3 is built from 15 residues. Germline V gene lookup returns CDR1 MNHNS and CDR2 SASEGT. CDR3 DNA: TGTGCCAGCAGTGAAGGGGGACACCCCAATCAGCCCCAGCATTTT. It specifies CASSEGGHPNQPQHF.

The rearrangement joins TRBV2 to TRBJ1-2; no clear D gene. Germline V gives CDR1 SNHLY, CDR2 FYNNEI. V lost 7 bases and J 1 base, leaving 10 bases between the germline ends. The CDR3 runs 13 residues. The CDR3 protein is CASITNINYGYTF. As DNA, the CDR3 is TGTGCCAGCATTACAAACATTAACTATGGCTACACCTTC.

V is TRBV19 and J is TRBJ2-1; D gene unclear. V lost 4 bases to trimming and J lost 10 bases, with 8 bases between them. Germline loops: CDR1 LNHDA, CDR2 SQIVND (reference sequence). The CDR3 extends over 11 amino acids. DNA for the CDR3: TGTGCCAGTAGTAACCTGATGGAGCAGTTCTTC. Amino acid sequence: CASSNLMEQFF.

This rearrangement joins TRBV6-1 to TRBJ1-3; D not certain. The CDR3 is 12 amino acids. Trimming cost V 6 bases and J 3 bases, with 6 bases left between them. Germline V gene sequence: CDR1 MNHNS, CDR2 SASEGT. In DNA, the CDR3 is TGTGCCAGCAGGAATAGTGGAAACACCATATATTTT. It specifies CASRNSGNTIYF.

The chain links TRBV5-4 to TRBJ1-2; the match to TRBD1 covers 8 bases. V lost 4 bases and J lost 8; bases outside the gene matches: 13. The CDR3 loop spans 15 amino acids. The germline V gene has CDR1 SGHNT and CDR2 YYREEE (reference sequence). CDR3 bases: TGTGCCAGCAGCACCCTCGTCACAGGGGGGTCCGGCTACACCTTC. It translates to CASSTLVTGGSGYTF.

The rearrangement joins TRBV7-3 to TRBJ1-5, with TRBD1 as a possible D gene (6 bases). Germline V lookup: CDR1 SGHTA, CDR2 FQGTGA. This CDR3 is 16 amino acids long. The ends were cut back, 5 bases at V and 2 bases at J, with 16 bases in the middle. CDR3 coding DNA: TGTGCCAGCAGCCCCTCGGGGGGGCGGTGCAATCAGCCCCAGCATTTT. Translated, it gives CASSPSGGRCNQPQHF.